Here is one TCR beta chain with its context. The CDR3 runs 13 residues. Germline values: CDR1 MNHEY, CDR2 SVGAGI. Trimming cost V 5 bases and J 3 bases, with 11 bases left between them. Sequencing used immunoSEQ multiplex PCR; TCRdb keeps in-frame clones, though not all of them. The table records about 54,000 clones, approximately 92% of them present only once. The data derive from a study of T cell changes during pregnancy in multiple sclerosis. The rearrangement links TRBV6-5 to TRBJ2-7, with D tentatively TRBD1 (6 bases). Sequenced here: peripheral blood, sampled after pregnancy. The sequence came from a female donor in good health, enrolled as a control in a pregnancy study. In nucleotides, the CDR3 is TGTGCCAGCAGTCCGGGACACTACTACGAGCAGTACTTC. Its translation is CASSPGHYYEQYF.